This T cell receptor beta chain was observed in a study of shared clonotypes between healthy human individuals. Study-wide context: Donor ages ranged 18 to 49 years: a couple of women, a few men.

The assay was immunoSEQ multiplex PCR, and TCRdb's table has in-frame clones only and misses some. This sample has a few million clones, with 90% to 95% found just once. Germline V gene lookup returns CDR1 MNHEY and CDR2 SMNVEV (reference sequence). CDR3 length equals 14 residues. V gave up 2 bases and J gave up 5 bases, with 12 bases separating them. Study-level points and caveats: Larger estimated richness was generally seen in naive subsets than in memory subsets.

Worth noting for this clone: No antigen is known for it.

This receptor was obtained from a young man in good health. Some clones in this sample may be carry-over from other donors' samples. The sequenced sample was naive CD4+ T cells from PBMCs. Specified subset: CD45RA+ positively selected. The chain links TRBV27 to TRBJ2-5; no reliable D call. As DNA, the CDR3 is TGTGCCAGCAGTTTAAAAACAGTTGGGGAGACCCAGTACTTC. Translation gives CASSLKTVGETQYF.